The source of this TCR beta chain is a study of blood T cells in healthy people across ages. Looked up from germline, CDR1 is ENHRY and CDR2 is SYGVKD. CDR3 size: 15 residues. Trimming took off 6 bases at V and 8 bases at J, with 17 bases between the two ends. There were at least 6 micrograms of total RNA extracted from every sample. Points from the study as a whole: Estimated diversity across one million T cells was deemed an underestimate.

Together with a sample-barcoded 5' primer, a J-beta primer mix was included in a second PCR lasting about 7 to 11 cycles. CDR3-containing paired-end reads numbered at least 2.5 million in each sample. One entry per CDR3 protein, called by TCRdb with MiXCR from the 5' RACE reads. The data hold 550,000 to 800,000 distinct CDR3 sequences, with around 20% observed a single time. In its sample, this clonotype was seen a few times. No antigen is known for it. The clonotype originates from a man between 65 and 85 years old in good health. This chain joins TRBV10-3 and TRBJ1-6; tentatively, D is TRBD1 (6 bases). Specimen: blood. The CDR3: CAIRNSGVRDSPLHF. CDR3 bases: TGTGCCATCAGAAACTCAGGGGTTCGGGATTCACCCCTCCACTTT.